This T cell receptor beta chain was sequenced during a study of T cell responses to AZD1222 COVID-19 vaccine. Across the whole study: Second doses were pooled across both intervals (about 4 or about 12 weeks).

In the case of this clone: Its target is not known.

General study points: Possibly, clonal diversity was underestimated; donors were largely white British and included more females. Reports indicate that nearly half of spike-specific TCRs are directed at unmutated variant regions.

TCRdb's table, derived via immunoSEQ multiplex PCR, lists solely in-frame clones and lacks some. This sample has some 140,000 clones, with 80% to 95% found just once. Sample: peripheral blood, taken on day 0 of AZD1222 vaccination. The clonotype was recovered from an adult in good health.

Here the CDR3 reads CASSLAHYREVSGNTIYF. DNA for the CDR3: TGTGCCAGCAGCTTGGCGCATTACAGGGAGGTCTCTGGAAACACCATATATTTT. The chain uses TRBV5-5 and TRBJ1-3; TRBD1 is a possible D gene (6 bases). The germline V gene has CDR1 SGHKS and CDR2 YYEKEE (reference sequence). The CDR3 has 18 residues. Trimming took 0 bases from V and 0 from J, leaving 16 bases between them.